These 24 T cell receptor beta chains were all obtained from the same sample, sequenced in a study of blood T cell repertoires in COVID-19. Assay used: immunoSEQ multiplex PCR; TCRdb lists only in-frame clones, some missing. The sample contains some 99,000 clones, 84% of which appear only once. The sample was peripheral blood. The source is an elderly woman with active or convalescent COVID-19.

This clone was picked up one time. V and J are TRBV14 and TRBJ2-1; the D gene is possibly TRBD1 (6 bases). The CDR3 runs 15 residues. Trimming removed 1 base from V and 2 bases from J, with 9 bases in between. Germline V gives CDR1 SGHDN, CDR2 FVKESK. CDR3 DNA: TGTGCCAGCAGCCAAGGACAGGTTACCTACAATGAGCAGTTCTTC. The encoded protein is CASSQGQVTYNEQFF.

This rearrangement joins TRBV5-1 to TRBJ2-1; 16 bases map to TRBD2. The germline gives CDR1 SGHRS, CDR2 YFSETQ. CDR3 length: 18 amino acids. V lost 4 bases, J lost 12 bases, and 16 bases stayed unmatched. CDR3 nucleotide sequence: TGCGCCAGCAGCCGATCCGCCGGGACTAGCGGGAGGGCCACTGCGCAGTTCTTC. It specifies CASSRSAGTSGRATAQFF.

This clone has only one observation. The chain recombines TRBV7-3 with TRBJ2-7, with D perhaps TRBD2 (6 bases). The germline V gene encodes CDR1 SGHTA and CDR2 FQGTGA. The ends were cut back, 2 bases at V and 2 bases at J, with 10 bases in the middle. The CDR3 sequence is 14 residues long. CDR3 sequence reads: CASSLAGLPYEQYF. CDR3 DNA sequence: TGTGCCAGCAGCTTAGCGGGACTCCCCTACGAGCAGTACTTC.

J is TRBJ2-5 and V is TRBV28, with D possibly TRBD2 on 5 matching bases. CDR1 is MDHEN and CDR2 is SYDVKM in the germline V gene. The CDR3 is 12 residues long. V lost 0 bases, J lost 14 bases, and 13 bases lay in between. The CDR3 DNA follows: TGTGCCAGCAGTTTATGGTCTGCGGACTTCTACTTC. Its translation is CASSLWSADFYF.

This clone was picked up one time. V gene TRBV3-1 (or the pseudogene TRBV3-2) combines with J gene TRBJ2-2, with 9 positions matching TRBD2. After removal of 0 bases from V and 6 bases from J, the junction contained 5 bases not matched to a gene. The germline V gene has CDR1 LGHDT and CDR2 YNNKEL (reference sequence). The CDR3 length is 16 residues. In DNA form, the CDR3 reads TGTGCCAGCAGCCAAGATCCGGCGGGGGGGCCCGGGGAGCTGTTTTTT. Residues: CASSQDPAGGPGELFF.

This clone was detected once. The DNA for the CDR3 is TGTGCCAGCAGCCCAGGGGCTAGCGGGACCTACGAGCAGTACTTC. This encodes CASSPGASGTYEQYF. The chain links TRBV7-9 to TRBJ2-7; TRBD2 agrees at 9 bases. With 5 bases clipped from V and 2 bases from J, the junction kept 7 bases outside the gene matches. Germline lookup yields CDR1 SEHNR and CDR2 FQNEAQ (reference sequence). The CDR3 is made up of 15 amino acids.

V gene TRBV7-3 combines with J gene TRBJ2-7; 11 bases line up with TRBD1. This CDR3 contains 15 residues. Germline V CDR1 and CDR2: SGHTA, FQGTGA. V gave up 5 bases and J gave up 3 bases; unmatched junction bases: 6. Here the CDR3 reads CASSLSGTGGYEQYF. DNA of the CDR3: TGTGCCAGCAGCCTCTCCGGGACAGGGGGCTACGAGCAGTACTTC.

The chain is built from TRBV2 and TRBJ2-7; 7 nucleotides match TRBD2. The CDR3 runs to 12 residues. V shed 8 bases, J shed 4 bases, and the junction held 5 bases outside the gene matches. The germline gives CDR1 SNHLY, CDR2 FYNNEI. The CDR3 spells CASGAGVYEQYF. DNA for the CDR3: TGTGCCAGCGGGGCGGGAGTTTACGAGCAGTACTTC.

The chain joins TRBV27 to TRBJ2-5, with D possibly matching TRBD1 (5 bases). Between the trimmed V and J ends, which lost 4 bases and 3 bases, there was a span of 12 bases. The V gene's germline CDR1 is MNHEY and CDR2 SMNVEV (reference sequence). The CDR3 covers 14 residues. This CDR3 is CASSSARREETQYF. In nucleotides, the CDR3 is TGTGCCAGCAGTTCCGCGCGCAGGGAAGAGACCCAGTACTTC.

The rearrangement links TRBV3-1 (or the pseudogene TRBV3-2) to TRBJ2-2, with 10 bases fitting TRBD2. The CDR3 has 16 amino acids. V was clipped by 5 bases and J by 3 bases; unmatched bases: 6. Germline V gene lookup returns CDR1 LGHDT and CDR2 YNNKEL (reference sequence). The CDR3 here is CASSRSAGGYTGELFF. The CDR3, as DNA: TGTGCCAGCAGCAGATCAGCGGGAGGGTACACCGGGGAGCTGTTTTTT.

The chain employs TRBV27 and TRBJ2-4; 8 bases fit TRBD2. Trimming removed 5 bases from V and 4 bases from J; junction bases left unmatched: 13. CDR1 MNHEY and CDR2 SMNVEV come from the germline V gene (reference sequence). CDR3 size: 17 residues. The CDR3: CASSPILSGAIKNIQYF. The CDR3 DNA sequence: TGTGCCAGCAGTCCTATCCTTAGCGGGGCTATAAAAAACATTCAGTACTTC.

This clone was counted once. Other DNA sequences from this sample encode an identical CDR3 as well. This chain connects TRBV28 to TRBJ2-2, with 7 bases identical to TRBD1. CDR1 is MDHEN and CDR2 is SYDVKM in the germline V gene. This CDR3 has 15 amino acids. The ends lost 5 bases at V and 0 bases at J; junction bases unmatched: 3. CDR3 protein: CASSPGTANTGELFF. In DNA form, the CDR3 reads TGTGCCAGCAGTCCGGGGACAGCGAACACCGGGGAGCTGTTTTTT.

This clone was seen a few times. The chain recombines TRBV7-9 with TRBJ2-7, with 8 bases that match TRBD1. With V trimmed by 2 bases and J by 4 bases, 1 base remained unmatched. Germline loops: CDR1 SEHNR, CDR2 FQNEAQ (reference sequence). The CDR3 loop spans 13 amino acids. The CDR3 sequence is CASSLNRGYEQYF. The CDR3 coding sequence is TGTGCCAGCAGCTTAAACAGGGGGTACGAGCAGTACTTC.

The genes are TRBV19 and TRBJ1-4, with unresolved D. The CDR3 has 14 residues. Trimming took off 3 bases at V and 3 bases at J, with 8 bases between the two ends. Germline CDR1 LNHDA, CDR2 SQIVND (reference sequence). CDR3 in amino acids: CASSMSAANEKLFF. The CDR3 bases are TGTGCCAGTAGTATGTCGGCGGCTAATGAAAAACTGTTTTTT.

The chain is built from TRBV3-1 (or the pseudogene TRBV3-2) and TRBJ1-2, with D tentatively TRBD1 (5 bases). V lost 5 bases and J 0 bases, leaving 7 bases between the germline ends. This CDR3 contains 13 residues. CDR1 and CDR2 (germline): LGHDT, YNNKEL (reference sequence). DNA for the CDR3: TGTGCCAGCAGCTCGACAGCTAACTATGGCTACACCTTC. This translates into CASSSTANYGYTF.

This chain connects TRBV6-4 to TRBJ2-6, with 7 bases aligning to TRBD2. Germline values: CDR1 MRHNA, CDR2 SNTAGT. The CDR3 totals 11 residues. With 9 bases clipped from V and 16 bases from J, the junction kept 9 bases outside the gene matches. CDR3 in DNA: TGTGCCAGTTCGTCGGGGGGATGGCTGACTTTC. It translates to CASSSGGWLTF.

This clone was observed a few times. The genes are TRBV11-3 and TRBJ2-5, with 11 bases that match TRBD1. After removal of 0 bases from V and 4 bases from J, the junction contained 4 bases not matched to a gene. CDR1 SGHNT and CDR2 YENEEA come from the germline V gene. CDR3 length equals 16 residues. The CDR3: CASSLDGTGGRETQYF. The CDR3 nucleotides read TGTGCCAGCAGCTTAGACGGGACAGGGGGTCGAGAGACCCAGTACTTC.

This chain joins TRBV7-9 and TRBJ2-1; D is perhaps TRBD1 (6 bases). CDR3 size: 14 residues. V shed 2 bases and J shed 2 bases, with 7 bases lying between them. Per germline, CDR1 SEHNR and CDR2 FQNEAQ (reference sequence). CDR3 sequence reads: CASSLRDTYNEQFF. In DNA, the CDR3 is TGTGCCAGCAGCTTAAGGGACACCTACAATGAGCAGTTCTTC.

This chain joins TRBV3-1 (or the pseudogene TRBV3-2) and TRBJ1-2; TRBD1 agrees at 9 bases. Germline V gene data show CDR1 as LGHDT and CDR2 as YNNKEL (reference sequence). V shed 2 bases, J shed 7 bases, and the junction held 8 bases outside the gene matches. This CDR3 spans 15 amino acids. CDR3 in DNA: TGTGCCAGCAGCCAACCGGACAGGGGCATCGCTGGCTACACCTTC. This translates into CASSQPDRGIAGYTF.

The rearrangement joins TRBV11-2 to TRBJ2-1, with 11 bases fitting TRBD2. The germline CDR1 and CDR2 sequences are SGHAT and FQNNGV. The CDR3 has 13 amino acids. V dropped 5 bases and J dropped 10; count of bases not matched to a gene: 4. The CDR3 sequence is CASSLAGGREQFF. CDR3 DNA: TGTGCCAGCAGCCTAGCGGGAGGAAGAGAGCAGTTCTTC. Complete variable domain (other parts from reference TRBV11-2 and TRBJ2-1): EAGVAQSPRYKIIEKRQSVAFWCNPISGHATLYWYQQILGQGPKLLIQFQNNGVVDDSQLPKDRFSAERLKGVDSTLKIQPAKLEDSAVYLCASSLAGGREQFFGPGTRLTVL.

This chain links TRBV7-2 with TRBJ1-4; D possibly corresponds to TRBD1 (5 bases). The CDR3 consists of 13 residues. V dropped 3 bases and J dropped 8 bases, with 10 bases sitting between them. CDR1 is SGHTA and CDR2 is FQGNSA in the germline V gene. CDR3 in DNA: TGTGCCAGCAGCTTCGGGACTGGGGAAAAACTGTTTTTT. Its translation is CASSFGTGEKLFF.

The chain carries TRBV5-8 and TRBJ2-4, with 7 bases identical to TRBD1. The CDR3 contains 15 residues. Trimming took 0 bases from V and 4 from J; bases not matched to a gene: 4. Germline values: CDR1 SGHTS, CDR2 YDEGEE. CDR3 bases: TGTGCCAGCAGCTTGGAAGGGACAGTAAAAAACATTCAGTACTTC. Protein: CASSLEGTVKNIQYF.

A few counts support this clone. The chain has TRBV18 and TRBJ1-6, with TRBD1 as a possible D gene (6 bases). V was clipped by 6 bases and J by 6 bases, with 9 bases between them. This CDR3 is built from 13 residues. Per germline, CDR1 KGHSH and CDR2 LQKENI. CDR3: CASSADSNSPLHF. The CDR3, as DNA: TGTGCCAGCTCTGCGGACAGTAATTCACCCCTCCACTTT.

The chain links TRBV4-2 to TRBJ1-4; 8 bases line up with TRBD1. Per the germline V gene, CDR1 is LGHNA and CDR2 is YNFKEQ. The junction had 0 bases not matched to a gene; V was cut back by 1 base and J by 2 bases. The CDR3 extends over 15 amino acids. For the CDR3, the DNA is TGTGCCAGCAGCCAAGGACAGGGGACTAATGAAAAACTGTTTTTT. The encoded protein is CASSQGQGTNEKLFF.